This TCR beta chain was identified during a study of human thymus T cells. The V gene end was trimmed by 3 bases and the J gene end by 1 base; junction bases not matched to a gene: 4. CDR3 length: 15 amino acids. From germline, CDR1 is MGHRA and CDR2 YSYEKL. Thymus tissue was removed during corrective cardiac surgery. The data were produced by immunoSEQ multiplex PCR, yet TCRdb's version contains in-frame clones alone and is incomplete. This repertoire shows approximately 70,000 clones, 85% to 95% found once; its top ten account for approximately 0.032%. This TCR was recovered from a girl under three years old with a congenital heart defect but otherwise immunologically healthy. Sequences were obtained from thymus tissue. The rearrangement links TRBV4-1 to TRBJ2-3; TRBD2 agrees at 7 bases. CDR3: CASSQGGSGTDTQYF. The CDR3 DNA is TGCGCCAGCAGCCAGGGCGGGAGCGGCACAGATACGCAGTATTTT.